This record concerns one TCR beta chain sequence. What it binds is unknown. The PCR made use of 60 Vbeta and 13 Jbeta primers. The assay was immunoSEQ multiplex PCR, and TCRdb's table has in-frame clones only and misses some. The sample lists about 150,000 clones, over 65% seen once, with about 13% in the top ten. The sample comes from a study of cytomegalovirus exposure and HLA in healthy donors. Study-wide points: Later on, a genetic analysis was performed. It linked a missense variant in DCLRE1C with V- and J-gene trimming of TCR beta.

Germline CDR1 and CDR2: MNHEY and SMNVEV (reference sequence). Trimming cost V 5 bases and J 7 bases; bases outside gene matches: 5. This CDR3 comprises 14 residues. The sequence was obtained from a man aged 35 to 55 in good health and CMV-seropositive. The rearrangement joins TRBV27 to TRBJ1-5; TRBD1 agrees at 10 bases. Sequenced sample: PBMCs. CDR3 coding DNA: TGTGCCAGCAGTGGACAGGGGGGGAACCAGCCCCAGCATTTT. Protein sequence: CASSGQGGNQPQHF.